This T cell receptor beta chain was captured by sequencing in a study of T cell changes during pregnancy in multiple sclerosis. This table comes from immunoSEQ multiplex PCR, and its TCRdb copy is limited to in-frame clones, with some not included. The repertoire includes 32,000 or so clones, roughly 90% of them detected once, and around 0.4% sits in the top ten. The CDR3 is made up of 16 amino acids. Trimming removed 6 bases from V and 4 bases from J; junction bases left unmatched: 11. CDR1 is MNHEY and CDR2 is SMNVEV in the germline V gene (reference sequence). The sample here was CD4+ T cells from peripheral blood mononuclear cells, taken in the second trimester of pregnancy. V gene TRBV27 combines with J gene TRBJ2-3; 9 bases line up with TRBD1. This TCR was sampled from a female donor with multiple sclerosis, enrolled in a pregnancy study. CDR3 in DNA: TGTGCCAGCAGCCGAGAACAGGGGGCAGTACCAGATACGCAGTATTTT. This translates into CASSREQGAVPDTQYF.